Given below is one T cell receptor (beta chain) in context. It has no known antigen specificity. Per-base qualities were not stored, and no clone one base away is much larger. Per the publication, the treatment or condition label means: live attenuated yellow fever vaccine strain. Two biological replicates of bulk PBMCs were collected at each blood-draw timepoint. PBMCs were isolated from peripheral blood using a standard Ficoll-Paque protocol. RNA was extracted with TriZol from bulk PBMCs, CD4 and CD8 fractions, and dextramer-positive and dextramer-negative fractions. The germline V gene supplies CDR1 KGHSH and CDR2 LQKENI. Trimming costs V 4 bases and J 1 base, and their ends lie 13 bases apart. The CDR3 sequence holds 15 residues, the cysteine and phenylalanine included. Only the CDR3 region is kept as DNA, spanning 45 bases read in frame from base 1. The listed sequencing device is Illumina NovaSeq 6000. TCR cDNA was synthesized by 5'RACE template switching, through which a universal primer site and unique molecular identifiers were introduced. cDNA synthesis was primed from both the TCR alpha and TCR beta constant segments. Library amplification involved two PCR steps, and the second step added sample barcodes and sequencing adapters. Sequencing of libraries was done on Illumina HiSeq 2500 (2x100 bp) or NovaSeq (2x150 bp). The study's own analysis went as follows. Reads were demultiplexed and collapsed into UMI consensus sequences with MIGEC, and V(D)J alignment was performed with MiXCR. Clonotypes responding to the vaccine were identified with edgeR on replicate PBMC samples, with the criteria of FDR below 0.01 and a log2 fold change above 5 up to day 15. Each bulk clonotype was labeled CD4 or CD8 based on which sequenced repertoire, CD4 or CD8, contained the clonotype at higher abundance. TCRdb reprocessing: public reads trimmed at Q25 with fastp, clones called with MiXCR, in-frame beta chains kept. A single entry per CDR3 protein holds the most common genes and DNA from its merged rows. TCRdb, not the original authors, processed these V and J calls. This sample gives hundreds of thousands of distinct CDR3 sequences in total; about 17% of them show up just once. The top ten clones comprise roughly a sixth of the sample.

The sample originates from a study of T cells after yellow fever vaccination (dated by TCRdb to between 2018 and 2021). The study in broad terms: The SMART-Seq v4 Ultra Low Input RNA kit was used to prepare libraries from fractions with low cell numbers. To track T-cell clones before and after primary and booster YFV17D yellow fever vaccination, bulk TCR alpha and beta repertoires were sequenced longitudinally. The cohort comprised two healthy male donors, one aged 18 to 30 and one aged 30 to 39 years. Blood was drawn at multiple timepoints before and after primary and secondary immunization, with bulk PBMC replicates and cell subsets isolated. The study at large found these results: Computational filtering was required because FACS-sorted repertoires could contain abundant contaminating clonotypes from the bulk population. Only two donors were included in the study, so the extent to which the findings can be generalized is limited. After the booster, most of the clones that had expanded following primary vaccination were detected again (just under 97% of CD4 and 88% of CD8), which suggests that memory was broadly maintained. The secondary T-cell response was found to be weaker but faster than the primary response, with a peak reached on day 5 rather than on day 15. A small share of clonotypes occurred in both CD4 and CD8 compartments, likely arising from convergent recombination.

The input for sequencing was PBMCs, taken before the yellow fever booster vaccination. This sequence originates from a man aged 18 to 29 who received the YFV17D yellow fever vaccine. The chain links TRBV18 with TRBJ1-2, with a weak D call of TRBD1 (5 bases match). Here the CDR3 is given as CASSRESGLNYGYTF. The DNA sequence is as follows: TGTGCCAGCTCACGAGAGTCGGGGCTTAACTATGGCTACACCTTC.